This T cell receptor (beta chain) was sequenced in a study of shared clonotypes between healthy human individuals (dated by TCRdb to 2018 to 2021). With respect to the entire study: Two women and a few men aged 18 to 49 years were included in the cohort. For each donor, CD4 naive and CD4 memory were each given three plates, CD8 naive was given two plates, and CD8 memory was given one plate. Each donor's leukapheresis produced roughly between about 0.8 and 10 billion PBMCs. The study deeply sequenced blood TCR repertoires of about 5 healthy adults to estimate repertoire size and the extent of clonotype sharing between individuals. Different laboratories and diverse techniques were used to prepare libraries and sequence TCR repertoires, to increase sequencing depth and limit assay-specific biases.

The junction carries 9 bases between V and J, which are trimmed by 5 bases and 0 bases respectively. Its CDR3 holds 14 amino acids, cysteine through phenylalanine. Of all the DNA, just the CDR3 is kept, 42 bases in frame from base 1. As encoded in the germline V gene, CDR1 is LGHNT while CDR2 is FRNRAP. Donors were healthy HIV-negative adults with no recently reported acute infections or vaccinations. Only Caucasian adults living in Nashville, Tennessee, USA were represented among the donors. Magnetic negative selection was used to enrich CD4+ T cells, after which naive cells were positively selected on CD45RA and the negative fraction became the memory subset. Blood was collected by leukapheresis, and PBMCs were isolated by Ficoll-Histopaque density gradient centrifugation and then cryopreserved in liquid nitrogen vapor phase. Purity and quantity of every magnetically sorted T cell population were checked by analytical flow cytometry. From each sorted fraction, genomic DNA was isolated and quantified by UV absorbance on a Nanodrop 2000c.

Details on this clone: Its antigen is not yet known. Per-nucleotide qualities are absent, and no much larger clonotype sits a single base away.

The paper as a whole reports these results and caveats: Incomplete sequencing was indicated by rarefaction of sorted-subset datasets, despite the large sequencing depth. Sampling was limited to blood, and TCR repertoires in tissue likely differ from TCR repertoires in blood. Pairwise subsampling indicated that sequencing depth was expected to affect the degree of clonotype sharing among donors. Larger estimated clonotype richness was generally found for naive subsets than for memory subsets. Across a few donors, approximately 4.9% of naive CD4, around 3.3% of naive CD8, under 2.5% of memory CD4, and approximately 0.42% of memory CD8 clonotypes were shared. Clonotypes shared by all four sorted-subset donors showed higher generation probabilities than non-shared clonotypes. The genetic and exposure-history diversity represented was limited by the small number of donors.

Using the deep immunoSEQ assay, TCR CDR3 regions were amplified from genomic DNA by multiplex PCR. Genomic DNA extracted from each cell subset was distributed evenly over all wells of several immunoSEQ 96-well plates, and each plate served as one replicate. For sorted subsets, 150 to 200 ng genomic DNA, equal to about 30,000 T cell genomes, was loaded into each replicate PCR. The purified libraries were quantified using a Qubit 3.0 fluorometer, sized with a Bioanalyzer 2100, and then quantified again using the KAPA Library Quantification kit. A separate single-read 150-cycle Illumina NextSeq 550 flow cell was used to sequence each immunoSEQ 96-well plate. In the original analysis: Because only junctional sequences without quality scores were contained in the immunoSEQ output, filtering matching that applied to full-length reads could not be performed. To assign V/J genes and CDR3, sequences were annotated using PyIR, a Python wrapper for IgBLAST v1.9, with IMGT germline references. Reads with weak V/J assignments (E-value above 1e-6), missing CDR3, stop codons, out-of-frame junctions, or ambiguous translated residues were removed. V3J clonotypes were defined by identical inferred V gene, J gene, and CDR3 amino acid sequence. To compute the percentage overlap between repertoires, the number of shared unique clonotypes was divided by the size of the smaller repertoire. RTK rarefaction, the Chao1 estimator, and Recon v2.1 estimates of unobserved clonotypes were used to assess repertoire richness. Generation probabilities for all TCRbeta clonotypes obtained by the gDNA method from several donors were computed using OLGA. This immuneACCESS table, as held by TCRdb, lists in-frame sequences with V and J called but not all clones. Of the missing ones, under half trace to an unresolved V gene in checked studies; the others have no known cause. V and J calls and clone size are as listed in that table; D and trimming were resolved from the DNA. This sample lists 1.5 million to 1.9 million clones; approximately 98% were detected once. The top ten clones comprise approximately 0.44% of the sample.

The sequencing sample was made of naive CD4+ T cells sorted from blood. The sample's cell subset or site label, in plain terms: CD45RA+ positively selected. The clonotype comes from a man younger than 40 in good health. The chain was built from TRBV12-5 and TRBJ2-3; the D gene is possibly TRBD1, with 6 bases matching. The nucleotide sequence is TGTGCTAGTGGTCCCGGACAGAGCACAGATACGCAGTATTTT. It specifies CASGPGQSTDTQYF.